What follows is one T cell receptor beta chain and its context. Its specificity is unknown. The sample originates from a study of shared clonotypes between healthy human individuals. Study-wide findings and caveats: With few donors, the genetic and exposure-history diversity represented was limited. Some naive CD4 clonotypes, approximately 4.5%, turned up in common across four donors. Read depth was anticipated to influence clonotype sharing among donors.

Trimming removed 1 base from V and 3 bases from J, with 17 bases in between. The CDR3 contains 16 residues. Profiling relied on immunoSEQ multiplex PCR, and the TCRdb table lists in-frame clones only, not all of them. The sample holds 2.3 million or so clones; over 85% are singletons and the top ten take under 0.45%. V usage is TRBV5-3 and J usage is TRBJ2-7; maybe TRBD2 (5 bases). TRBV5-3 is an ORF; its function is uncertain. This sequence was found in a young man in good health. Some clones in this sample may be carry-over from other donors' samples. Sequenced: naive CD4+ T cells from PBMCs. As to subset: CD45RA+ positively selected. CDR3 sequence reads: CARSLFDFQDFYEQYF. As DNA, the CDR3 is TGTGCCAGAAGCTTGTTCGACTTCCAGGACTTCTACGAGCAGTACTTC.